The 17 T cell receptor beta chains reported below all come from one sample, sequenced in a study of human T cells and chemical hapten exposure. Time point given: patch test 2, 6 weeks after DPC sensitization. Indicated treatment: therapeutic diphenylcyclopropenone sensitization with weekly scalp DPC. MiXCR, applied by TCRdb to the RACE reads, yields one record per CDR3 protein. The profile shows some 81,000 distinct CDR3 sequences, approximately 10% of them singletons. The specimen comprised whole blood, sampled in connection with sensitization to the hapten diphenylcyclopropenone (DPC). Receptors were obtained from a man younger than 35 with alopecia areata. Some clones in this sample may be carry-over from other donors' samples.

This clonotype was recorded a few times. The genes are TRBV5-4 and TRBJ2-5; 13 bases agree with TRBD2. J gave up 3 bases and V 2 bases, and 1 base lay outside the gene matches. Per the germline V gene, CDR1 is SGHNT and CDR2 is YYREEE (reference sequence). This CDR3 is built from 15 residues. CDR3 protein: CASSLLAGGKETQYF. As DNA, the CDR3 is TGTGCCAGCAGCTTACTAGCGGGGGGGAAAGAGACCCAGTACTTC.

This clonotype was seen repeatedly, ten times or more. The chain employs TRBV7-2 and TRBJ1-1; weak D call: TRBD1 (5 bases). The CDR3 contains 13 residues. From germline, CDR1 is SGHTA and CDR2 FQGNSA. Between the trimmed V and J ends, which lost 7 bases and 4 bases, there was a span of 13 bases. The CDR3: CASIGGWSTEAFF. The CDR3 region has the DNA TGTGCCAGCATCGGGGGGTGGAGCACTGAAGCTTTCTTT. The whole variable domain, filled in from reference TRBV7-2 and TRBJ1-1, reads GAGVSQSPSNKVTEKGKDVELRCDPISGHTALYWYRQSLGQGLEFLIYFQGNSAPDKSGLPSDRFSAERTGGSVSTLTIQRTQQEDSAVYLCASIGGWSTEAFFGQGTRLTVV.

The chain combines TRBV7-2 with TRBJ1-1, with D uncertain. Trimming left V 0 bases short and J 5 bases short, with 13 bases between. CDR1 and CDR2 from the germline V gene are SGHTA and FQGNSA. This CDR3 spans 15 amino acids. CDR3 in amino acids: CASSLAGGIRTEAFF. The CDR3 region has the DNA TGTGCCAGCAGCTTAGCGGGTGGGATCCGGACTGAAGCTTTCTTT.

V gene TRBV18 combines with J gene TRBJ2-5, with unresolved D. The germline V gene encodes CDR1 KGHSH and CDR2 LQKENI. The germline V and J ends were trimmed by 3 bases and 5 bases, with 13 bases remaining between them. The CDR3 sequence is 14 residues long. The CDR3 DNA reads TGTGCCAGCTCACCGGAGCTGGGAAGGGAGACCCAGTACTTC. Amino acids: CASSPELGRETQYF. Full variable domain (outside the CDR3, taken from reference TRBV18 and TRBJ2-5): NAGVMQNPRHLVRRRGQEARLRCSPMKGHSHVYWYRQLPEEGLKFMVYLQKENIIDESGMPKERFSAEFPKEGPSILRIQQVVRGDSAAYFCASSPELGRETQYFGPGTRLLVL.

This clonotype was picked up many times. The chain carries TRBV6-1 and TRBJ2-7, with no clear D. This CDR3 region has 14 residues. The germline V and J ends were trimmed by 4 bases and 1 base, with 11 bases remaining between them. Germline assignment: CDR1 MNHNS and CDR2 SASEGT. The CDR3 nucleotides read TGTGCCAGCAGTGGCCCATTAGGATCCTACGAGCAGTACTTC. Translated, it gives CASSGPLGSYEQYF.

This clonotype came up a few times. V and J are TRBV7-8 and TRBJ1-1, with D maybe TRBD1 (6 bases). Germline CDR1 SGHVS, CDR2 FQNEAQ. V was shortened by 5 bases and J by 0 bases, with 22 bases between the two germline ends. This CDR3 has 18 residues. CDR3 bases: TGTGCCAGCAGCCCCTCAACAGGGCTGGGGCGGGTGAACACTGAAGCTTTCTTT. This gives the protein CASSPSTGLGRVNTEAFF.

There are many counts of this clonotype. The rearrangement links TRBV11-3 to TRBJ2-5; D is undetermined. The CDR3 length is 13 residues. Trimming took off 4 bases at V and 3 bases at J, with 9 bases between the two ends. Germline CDR1 and CDR2: SGHNT and YENEEA. CDR3 in DNA: TGTGCCAGCAGCTCAGAAGTGAAAGAGACCCAGTACTTC. Translated: CASSSEVKETQYF.

The sample holds a few counts of this clonotype. The CDR3 DNA sequence: TGTGCCAGCAGCCACGTCAGGGGATTGGATACGCAGTATTTT. Translating gives CASSHVRGLDTQYF. This chain connects TRBV5-4 to TRBJ2-3; possibly TRBD1 for D (6 bases). The V gene lost 4 bases and the J gene lost 6 bases, with 15 bases spanning the gap. The CDR3 spans 14 residues. Germline values: CDR1 SGHNT, CDR2 YYREEE (reference sequence).

This sequence joins TRBV28 and TRBJ2-7, with D perhaps TRBD1 or TRBD2 (5 bases each). This CDR3 has 14 residues. V shed 6 bases and J shed 4 bases, with 16 bases lying between them. CDR1 is MDHEN and CDR2 is SYDVKM in the germline V gene. CDR3 protein: CASSPGTALYEQYF. In DNA form, the CDR3 reads TGTGCCAGCAGCCCCGGGACGGCACTTTACGAGCAGTACTTC.

The CDR3 sequence: CASSLAQRNYNEQFF. CDR3 DNA: TGCGCCAGCAGCTTGGCCCAGCGGAACTACAATGAGCAGTTCTTC. The J gene is TRBJ2-1, the V gene TRBV5-1; D perhaps matches TRBD2 (5 bases). Trimming stripped 0 bases from V and 3 bases from J, with 10 bases between. The germline CDR1 and CDR2 sequences are SGHRS and YFSETQ. This CDR3 contains 15 residues. The whole variable domain, filled in from reference TRBV5-1 and TRBJ2-1, reads KAGVTQTPRYLIKTRGQQVTLSCSPISGHRSVSWYQQTPGQGLQFLFEYFSETQRNKGNFPGRFSGRQFSNSRSEMNVSTLELGDSALYLCASSLAQRNYNEQFFGPGTRLTVL.

This clonotype was seen once. The chain employs TRBV25-1 and TRBJ2-7; no firm D call. Germline values: CDR1 MGHDK, CDR2 SYGVNS. The CDR3 spans 14 residues. V was clipped by 6 bases and J by 2 bases, with 14 bases between them. The CDR3 sequence is CASSPPTDTYEQYF. The CDR3 bases are TGTGCCAGCAGCCCCCCGACGGATACCTACGAGCAGTACTTC.

In its sample, this clonotype was seen many times. The CDR3 here is CSALVLAVYTDTQYF. The CDR3 region has the DNA TGCAGTGCCCTTGTACTAGCGGTCTATACAGATACGCAGTATTTT. V gene TRBV20-1 combines with J gene TRBJ2-3, with 8 bases that match TRBD2. The CDR3 extends over 15 amino acids. V lost 6 bases to trimming and J lost 3 bases; unmatched junction nucleotides: 11. From germline, CDR1 is DFQATT and CDR2 SNEGSKA (reference sequence).

In this sample, this clonotype turned up many times. The chain is built from TRBV6-2 or TRBV6-3 and TRBJ2-2; 7 bases line up with TRBD1. V gave up 0 bases and J gave up 1 base; unmatched junction bases: 5. Germline V gene sequence: CDR1 MNHEY, CDR2 SVGEGT. The CDR3 runs to 17 residues. CDR3 sequence: CASSYSIRQGNTGELFF. CDR3 nucleotide sequence: TGTGCCAGCAGTTACTCGATTCGACAGGGGAACACCGGGGAGCTGTTTTTT.

In this sample, this clonotype turned up many times. The V call is TRBV10-3, the J call TRBJ2-3, with 8 bases lining up with TRBD1. The CDR3 spans 14 residues. Trimming removed 1 base from V and 9 bases from J; junction bases left unmatched: 6. Germline V lookup: CDR1 ENHRY, CDR2 SYGVKD. CDR3 sequence: CAISEFSGGATQYF. The CDR3 bases are TGTGCCATCAGTGAGTTTTCAGGGGGCGCGACGCAGTATTTT.

The rearrangement uses TRBV7-6 and TRBJ2-2; 7 bases are a match to TRBD1. Unmatched junction bases numbered 2, after V lost 5 bases and J lost 5 bases. CDR1 and CDR2 (germline): SGHVS, FNYEAQ. CDR3 length: 13 amino acids. CDR3 in DNA: TGTGCCAGCAGCCTGACAGGGACCGGGGAGCTGTTTTTT. Translation gives CASSLTGTGELFF. The full variable domain, rest sourced from reference TRBV7-6 and TRBJ2-2, is GAGVSQSPRYKVTKRGQDVALRCDPISGHVSLYWYRQALGQGPEFLTYFNYEAQQDKSGLPNDRFSAERPEGSISTLTIQRTEQRDSAMYRCASSLTGTGELFFGEGSRLTVL.

The V and J genes are TRBV29-1 and TRBJ1-1, with TRBD1 as a possible D gene (6 bases). The V end lost 6 bases, the J end lost 4 bases, and 12 bases lay between the germline ends. The germline V gene has CDR1 SQVTM and CDR2 ANQGSEA. This CDR3 is 12 amino acids long. CDR3 protein: CSVMSRGTEAFF. In DNA, the CDR3 is TGCAGCGTCATGAGCAGGGGCACTGAAGCTTTCTTT.

This clonotype was counted only a few times. Here the CDR3 DNA reads TGTGCCAGCAGCTTAAGGCCCGGGACAGAGAACACTGAAGCTTTCTTT. This gives the protein CASSLRPGTENTEAFF. The rearrangement uses TRBV5-5 and TRBJ1-1; TRBD1 agrees at 7 bases. The CDR3 has 16 residues. CDR1 is SGHKS, CDR2 YYEKEE, per germline (reference sequence). Losses at the gene ends were 2 bases for V and 1 base for J; bases not matched to a gene: 8.